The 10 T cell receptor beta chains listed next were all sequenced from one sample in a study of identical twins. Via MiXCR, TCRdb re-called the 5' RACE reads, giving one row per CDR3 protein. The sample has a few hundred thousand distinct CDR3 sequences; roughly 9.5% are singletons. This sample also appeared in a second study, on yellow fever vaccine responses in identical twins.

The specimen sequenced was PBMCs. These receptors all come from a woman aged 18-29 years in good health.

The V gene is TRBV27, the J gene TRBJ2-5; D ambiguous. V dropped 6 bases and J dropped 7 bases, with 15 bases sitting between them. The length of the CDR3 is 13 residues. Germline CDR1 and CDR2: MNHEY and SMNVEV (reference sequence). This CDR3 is CASRRYQRGTQYF. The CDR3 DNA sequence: TGTGCCAGCAGGCGCTACCAACGTGGGACCCAGTACTTC.

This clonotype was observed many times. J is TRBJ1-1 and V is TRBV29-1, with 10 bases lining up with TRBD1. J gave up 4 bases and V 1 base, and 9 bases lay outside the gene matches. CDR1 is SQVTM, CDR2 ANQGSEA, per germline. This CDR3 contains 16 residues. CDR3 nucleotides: TGCAGCGTTGAAGTTCGGACAGGGGGATTGGGCACTGAAGCTTTCTTT. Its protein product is CSVEVRTGGLGTEAFF.

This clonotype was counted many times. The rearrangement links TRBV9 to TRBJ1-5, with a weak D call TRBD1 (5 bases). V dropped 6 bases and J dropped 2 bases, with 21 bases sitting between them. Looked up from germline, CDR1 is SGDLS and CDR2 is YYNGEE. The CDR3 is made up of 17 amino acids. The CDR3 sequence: CASIDGTSYRGNQPQHF. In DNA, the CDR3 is TGTGCCAGCATTGACGGGACGTCCTATAGGGGCAATCAGCCCCAGCATTTT.

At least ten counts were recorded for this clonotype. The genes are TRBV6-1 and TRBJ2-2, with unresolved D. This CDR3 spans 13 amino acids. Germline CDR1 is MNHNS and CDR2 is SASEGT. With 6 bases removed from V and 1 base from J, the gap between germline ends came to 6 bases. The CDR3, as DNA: TGTGCCAGCAGACGACAGAACACCGGGGAGCTGTTTTTT. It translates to CASRRQNTGELFF.

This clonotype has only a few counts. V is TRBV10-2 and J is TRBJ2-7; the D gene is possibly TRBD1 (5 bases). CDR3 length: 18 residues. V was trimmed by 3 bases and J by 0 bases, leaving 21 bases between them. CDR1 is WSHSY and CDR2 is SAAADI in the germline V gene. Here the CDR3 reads CASSEGRDRITSSYEQYF. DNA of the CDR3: TGCGCCAGCAGTGAAGGCAGGGATAGGATTACGTCCTCCTACGAGCAGTACTTC.

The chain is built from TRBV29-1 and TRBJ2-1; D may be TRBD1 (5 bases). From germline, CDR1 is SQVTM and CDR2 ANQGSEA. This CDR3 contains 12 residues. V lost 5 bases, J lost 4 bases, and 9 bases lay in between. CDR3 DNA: TGCAGCGTTCTACAGGTATACAATGAGCAGTTCTTC. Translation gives CSVLQVYNEQFF.

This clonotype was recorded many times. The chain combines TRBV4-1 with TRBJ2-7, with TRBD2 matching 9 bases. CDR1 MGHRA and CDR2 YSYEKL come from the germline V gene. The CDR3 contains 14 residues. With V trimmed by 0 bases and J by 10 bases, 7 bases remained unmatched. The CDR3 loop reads CASSQDSGSLAQYF. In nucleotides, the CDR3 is TGCGCCAGCAGCCAAGATAGCGGGAGTCTGGCTCAGTACTTC.

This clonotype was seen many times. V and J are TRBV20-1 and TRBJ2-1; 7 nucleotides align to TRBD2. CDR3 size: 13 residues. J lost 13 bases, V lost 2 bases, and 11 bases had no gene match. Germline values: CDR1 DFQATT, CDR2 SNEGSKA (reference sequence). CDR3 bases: TGCAGTGCTAGACCCTCTAGCGGCCAACATCAGTTCTTC. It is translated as CSARPSSGQHQFF.

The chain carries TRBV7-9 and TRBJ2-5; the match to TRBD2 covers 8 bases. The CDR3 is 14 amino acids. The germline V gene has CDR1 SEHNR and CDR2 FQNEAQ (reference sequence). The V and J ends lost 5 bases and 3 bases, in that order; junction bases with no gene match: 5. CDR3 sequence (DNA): TGTGCCAGCAGCAAAGCGGGAGCTGAAGAGACCCAGTACTTC. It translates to CASSKAGAEETQYF.

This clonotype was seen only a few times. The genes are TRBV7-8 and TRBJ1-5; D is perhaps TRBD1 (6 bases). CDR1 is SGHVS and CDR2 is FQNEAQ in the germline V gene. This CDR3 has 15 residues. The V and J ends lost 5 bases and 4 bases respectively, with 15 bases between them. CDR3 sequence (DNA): TGTGCCAGCAGCCCGTGGTGGGACACTAATCAGCCCCAGCATTTT. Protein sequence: CASSPWWDTNQPQHF.